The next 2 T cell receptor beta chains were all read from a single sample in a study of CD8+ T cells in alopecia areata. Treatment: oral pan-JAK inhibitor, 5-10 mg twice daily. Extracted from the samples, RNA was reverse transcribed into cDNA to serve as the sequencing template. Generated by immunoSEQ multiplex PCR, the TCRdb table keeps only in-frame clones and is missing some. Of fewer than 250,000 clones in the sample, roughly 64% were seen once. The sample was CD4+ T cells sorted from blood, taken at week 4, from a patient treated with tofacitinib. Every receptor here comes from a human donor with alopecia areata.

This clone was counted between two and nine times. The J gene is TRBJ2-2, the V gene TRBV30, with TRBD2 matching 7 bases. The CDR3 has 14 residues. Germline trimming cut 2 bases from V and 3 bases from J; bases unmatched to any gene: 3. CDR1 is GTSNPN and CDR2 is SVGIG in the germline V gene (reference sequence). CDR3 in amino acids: CAWSSAGDTGELFF. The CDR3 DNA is TGTGCCTGGAGTTCGGCGGGGGACACCGGGGAGCTGTTTTTT. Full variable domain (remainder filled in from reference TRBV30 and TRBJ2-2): SQTIHQWPATLVQPVGSPLSLECTVEGTSNPNLYWYRQAAGRGLQLLFYSVGIGQISSEVPQNLSASRPQDRQFILSSKKLLLSDSGFYLCAWSSAGDTGELFFGEGSRLTVL.

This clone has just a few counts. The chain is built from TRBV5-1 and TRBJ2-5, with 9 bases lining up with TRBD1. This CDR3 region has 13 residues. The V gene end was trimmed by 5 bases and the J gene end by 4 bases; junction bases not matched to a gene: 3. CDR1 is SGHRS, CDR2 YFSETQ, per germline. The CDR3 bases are TGCGCCAGCAGAAGGACAGGGGCAGAGACCCAGTACTTC. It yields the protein CASRRTGAETQYF. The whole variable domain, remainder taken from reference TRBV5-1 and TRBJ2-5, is KAGVTQTPRYLIKTRGQQVTLSCSPISGHRSVSWYQQTPGQGLQFLFEYFSETQRNKGNFPGRFSGRQFSNSRSEMNVSTLELGDSALYLCASRRTGAETQYFGPGTRLLVL.